This T cell receptor beta chain was sequenced in a study of blood T cell repertoires in COVID-19. The wider study: Sites in the United States, Italy and Spain provided acute and convalescent COVID-19 samples. PBMCs, B-cell-depleted T cells, or T cells provided the cDNA or gDNA that made up the material.

Only one count was recorded for this clone. Methods used by the authors: Amplified reference gene primers provided the basis for estimating nucleated cell counts. Produced via immunoSEQ multiplex PCR; TCRdb's table is partial and in-frame only. V, J and clone size are those of that table, while D and trimming were read from the DNA. The sample yields 14,000 or so clones, approximately 80% seen once. Germline V gene sequence: CDR1 MNHNS, CDR2 SASEGT. The CDR3 has 18 amino acids. V lost 4 bases to trimming and J lost 1 base, with 17 bases between them. Sequenced material: peripheral blood. The source is a human donor in a cohort sampled during active COVID-19. V gene TRBV6-1 combines with J gene TRBJ2-6; maybe TRBD1 (6 bases). The CDR3 nucleotides are TGTGCCAGCAGTGCGTACAGGGAAATTTTGTCTGGGGCCAACGTCCTGACTTTC. Translation: CASSAYREILSGANVLTF.